This T cell receptor (beta chain) was recovered during a study of blood T cell repertoires in COVID-19. Generated by immunoSEQ multiplex PCR, the TCRdb table keeps only in-frame clones and is missing some. The table lists roughly 100,000 clones, around nine tenths of them singletons. Germline V gene data show CDR1 as GTSNPN and CDR2 as SVGIG (reference sequence). V lost 3 bases to trimming and J lost 6 bases; unmatched junction nucleotides: 11. This CDR3 has 16 residues. The chain has TRBV30 and TRBJ1-2; 12 bases are a match to TRBD1. This clonotype originated in a man aged 45-65 years with active or convalescent COVID-19. The sample comprised peripheral blood. The CDR3 reads CAWREFGTGGGDGYTF. The CDR3 DNA reads TGTGCCTGGAGAGAGTTTGGGACAGGGGGCGGAGATGGCTACACCTTC.